Each of the 14 T cell receptor beta chains below was sequenced from the same sample in a study of T cells in Graves' hyperthyroidism and ophthalmopathy. TCR beta CDR3 regions were amplified from RNA transcripts. During a first-round RT-PCR of the TCR CDR3, the HTBI primer set was used. TCRdb analysed the multiplex PCR reads with MiXCR anew, one entry per CDR3 protein. The sample lists 300,000 to 400,000 distinct CDR3 sequences; around 20% were seen once. Sequencing used blood. These TCRs come from a man younger than 35 with Graves' ophthalmopathy.

V is TRBV6-5 and J is TRBJ2-6; D gene ambiguous. The V gene's germline CDR1 is MNHEY and CDR2 SVGAGI. CDR3 length: 16 residues. V lost 2 bases, J lost 2 bases, and 10 bases lay in between. This CDR3 reads CASSYGPRTGANVLTF. Written as DNA, the CDR3 is TGTGCCAGCAGTTACGGGCCCCGAACTGGGGCCAACGTCCTGACTTTC.

The chain combines TRBV6-1 with TRBJ2-3; 11 bases match TRBD2. The ends lost 6 bases at V and 7 bases at J; junction bases unmatched: 9. In germline, CDR1 is MNHNS, CDR2 SASEGT. This CDR3 has 15 residues. CDR3 residues: CASSAIAGGLNTQYF. In DNA, the CDR3 is TGTGCCAGCAGCGCCATAGCGGGGGGGCTGAATACGCAGTATTTT.

This clonotype was detected ten times or more. The V call is TRBV5-6, the J call TRBJ2-7; perhaps TRBD2 as D (6 bases). Germline lookup yields CDR1 SGHDT and CDR2 YYEEEE. V lost 2 bases and J lost 1, with 10 bases in between. CDR3 length: 14 amino acids. The CDR3 protein is CASSFGGRSYEQYF. The CDR3 DNA reads as TGTGCCAGCAGCTTTGGAGGGAGGTCCTACGAGCAGTACTTC. The whole variable domain, filled in from reference TRBV5-6 and TRBJ2-7, reads DAGVTQSPTHLIKTRGQQVTLRCSPKSGHDTVSWYQQALGQGPQFIFQYYEEEERQRGNFPDRFSGHQFPNYSSELNVNALLLGDSALYLCASSFGGRSYEQYFGPGTRLTVT.

In its sample, this clonotype was seen many times. This CDR3 reads CASSLEVERTEAFF. CDR3 DNA sequence: TGTGCCAGCAGCTTGGAGGTAGAGCGCACTGAAGCTTTCTTT. J is TRBJ1-1 and V is TRBV5-8; D is undetermined. This CDR3 is 14 amino acids long. V was pared by 0 bases and J by 4 bases, with 10 bases between. CDR1 and CDR2 (germline): SGHTS, YDEGEE. Drawing the rest from reference TRBV5-8 and TRBJ1-1, the complete variable domain is EAGVTQSPTHLIKTRGQQATLRCSPISGHTSVYWYQQALGLGLQFLLWYDEGEERNRGNFPPRFSGRQFPNYSSELNVNALELEDSALYLCASSLEVERTEAFFGQGTRLTVV.

Worth noting for this clonotype: This may stem from a read error, because a much larger clone lies one nucleotide away. This sequence joins TRBV13 and TRBJ2-7; D is ambiguous. Per the germline V gene, CDR1 is PRHDT and CDR2 is FYEKMQ (reference sequence). The CDR3 totals 14 residues. Trimming took off 4 bases at V and 9 bases at J, with 19 bases between the two ends. The CDR3 bases are TGTGCCAGCAGCTCATCGGCCCGGAAGCACGGGCAGTACTTC. It translates to CASSSSARKHGQYF.

The V call is TRBV9, the J call TRBJ1-1, with D unclear. Germline CDR1 SGDLS, CDR2 YYNGEE. The CDR3 spans 15 residues. Trimming shortened V by 2 bases and J by 1 base, and 12 bases separated the two germline ends. CDR3: CASSVGLEKNTEAFF. As DNA, the CDR3 is TGTGCCAGCAGCGTGGGGTTAGAAAAGAACACTGAAGCTTTCTTT. Complete variable domain (other parts from reference TRBV9 and TRBJ1-1): DSGVTQTPKHLITATGQRVTLRCSPRSGDLSVYWYQQSLDQGLQFLIQYYNGEERAKGNILERFSAQQFPDLHSELNLSSLELGDSALYFCASSVGLEKNTEAFFGQGTRLTVV.

This chain uses TRBV20-1 with TRBJ2-7; TRBD1 agrees at 9 bases. CDR1 DFQATT and CDR2 SNEGSKA come from the germline V gene (reference sequence). The J segment lost 9 bases and the V segment lost 4 bases, leaving 16 bases of the junction unmatched. The CDR3 is 15 residues long. DNA of the CDR3: TGCAGTGCTATCCCAGGGACAGGGCATTCCTGGGGGCAGTACTTC. It translates to CSAIPGTGHSWGQYF.

The rearrangement uses TRBV14 and TRBJ1-2; D may be TRBD1 (5 bases). Trimming stripped 4 bases from V and 4 bases from J, with 7 bases between. Germline V gene sequence: CDR1 SGHDN, CDR2 FVKESK. The CDR3 runs 12 residues. This CDR3 reads CASSRQPYGYTF. Here the CDR3 DNA reads TGTGCCAGCAGCCGACAGCCCTATGGCTACACCTTC.

The genes are TRBV7-9 and TRBJ2-1; D gene uncertain. The V end lost 6 bases, the J end lost 2 bases, and 14 bases lay between the germline ends. Germline V lookup: CDR1 SEHNR, CDR2 FQNEAQ (reference sequence). The CDR3 totals 15 residues. The CDR3 DNA sequence: TGTGCCAGCAGTGAAGAACCCGGAGCCTACAATGAGCAGTTCTTC. Protein: CASSEEPGAYNEQFF. Using reference TRBV7-9 and TRBJ2-1 for the parts outside the CDR3, the full variable domain is DTGVSQNPRHKITKRGQNVTFRCDPISEHNRLYWYRQTLGQGPEFLTYFQNEAQLEKSRLLSDRFSAERPKGSFSTLEIQRTEQGDSAMYLCASSEEPGAYNEQFFGPGTRLTVL.

Details on this clonotype: A single base separates this from a much larger clone, so it may be a read error. J is TRBJ1-6 and V is TRBV5-1; tentative D call: TRBD1 (6 bases). CDR1 and CDR2 from the germline V gene are SGHRS and YFSETQ. The CDR3 contains 17 residues. In DNA, the CDR3 is TGCGCCAGCAGCTTGGTTCCAGGGGCGATGGGTAATTCACCCCTCTACTTT. As protein: CASSLVPGAMGNSPLYF.

This clonotype came up many times. CDR3 amino acids: CASSLSLYTEAFF. CDR3 DNA sequence: TGTGCCAGCAGCTTGAGCCTCTACACTGAAGCTTTCTTT. This sequence joins TRBV7-8 and TRBJ1-1; D unclear. This CDR3 spans 13 amino acids. Between the trimmed V and J ends, which lost 3 bases and 3 bases, there was a span of 8 bases. Germline V gene lookup returns CDR1 SGHVS and CDR2 FQNEAQ.

This clonotype was seen at least ten times. The rearrangement joins TRBV9 to TRBJ2-3; 14 nucleotides match TRBD2. Trimming removed 4 bases from V and 4 bases from J; junction bases left unmatched: 11. CDR1 SGDLS and CDR2 YYNGEE come from the germline V gene. This CDR3 has 18 amino acids. The CDR3 DNA is TGTGCCAGCAGCCCCCACGGACTAGCGGGGGGTTTTGCAGATACGCAGTATTTT. It is translated as CASSPHGLAGGFADTQYF. The full variable domain, in which reference TRBV9 and TRBJ2-3 provide the parts outside the CDR3, is DSGVTQTPKHLITATGQRVTLRCSPRSGDLSVYWYQQSLDQGLQFLIQYYNGEERAKGNILERFSAQQFPDLHSELNLSSLELGDSALYFCASSPHGLAGGFADTQYFGPGTRLTVL.

V and J are TRBV28 and TRBJ2-2; 12 bases match TRBD2. With V trimmed by 5 bases and J by 8 bases, 3 bases remained unmatched. This CDR3 has 14 residues. Germline V gene lookup returns CDR1 MDHEN and CDR2 SYDVKM. CDR3 sequence (DNA): TGTGCCAGCAGTCCACTAGCGGGGGGTGGGGAGCTGTTTTTT. This gives the protein CASSPLAGGGELFF. The full variable domain, rest sourced from reference TRBV28 and TRBJ2-2, is DVKVTQSSRYLVKRTGEKVFLECVQDMDHENMFWYRQDPGLGLRLIYFSYDVKMKEKGDIPEGYSVSREKKERFSLILESASTNQTSMYLCASSPLAGGGELFFGEGSRLTVL.

This clonotype was found a few times. V usage is TRBV7-6 and J usage is TRBJ1-6; perhaps TRBD1 as D (6 bases). Germline V gives CDR1 SGHVS, CDR2 FNYEAQ. CDR3 length equals 18 residues. Trimming took off 2 bases at V and 0 bases at J, with 14 bases between the two ends. CDR3 protein: CASSLQQGKSSYNSPLHF. Here the CDR3 DNA reads TGTGCCAGCAGCTTACAACAGGGCAAAAGCTCCTATAATTCACCCCTCCACTTT.